The 29 T cell receptor beta chains below were found in one sample sequenced in a study of blood T cell repertoires in COVID-19. Sequencing used immunoSEQ multiplex PCR; TCRdb keeps in-frame clones, though not all of them. The data hold 240,000 or so clones, with roughly four fifths observed a single time. The material sequenced was peripheral blood. All receptors come from a woman aged 55-70 years with active or convalescent COVID-19.

This clone was found once. This chain joins TRBV5-1 and TRBJ1-2, with D perhaps TRBD1 (5 bases). V lost 1 base to trimming and J lost 6 bases, with 7 bases between them. CDR3 length: 12 residues. Looked up from germline, CDR1 is SGHRS and CDR2 is YFSETQ. This chain's CDR3 is CASSLSRDGYTF. In DNA, the CDR3 is TGCGCCAGCAGCTTGTCCAGGGATGGCTACACCTTC.

This clone has a single count. The V and J genes are TRBV5-8 and TRBJ1-6; D might be TRBD1 (6 bases). Trimming stripped 3 bases from V and 4 bases from J, with 17 bases between. The V gene's germline CDR1 is SGHTS and CDR2 YDEGEE. This CDR3 is built from 17 residues. The CDR3 DNA reads TGTGCCAGCAGCTCAGAGGACAGCAATTCGTATAATTCACCCCTCCACTTT. It codes for CASSSEDSNSYNSPLHF.

The J gene is TRBJ1-1, the V gene TRBV2, with a weak D call TRBD1 (5 bases). Trimming left V 5 bases short and J 0 bases short, with 10 bases between. Germline loops: CDR1 SNHLY, CDR2 FYNNEI. The CDR3 loop spans 14 amino acids. The CDR3 coding sequence is TGTGCCAGCAGTCGGCGGGGCCTGAACACTGAAGCTTTCTTT. This codes for CASSRRGLNTEAFF.

The chain is built from TRBV27 and TRBJ2-1, with TRBD1 as a possible D gene (5 bases). Germline CDR1 MNHEY, CDR2 SMNVEV (reference sequence). V was clipped by 3 bases and J by 5 bases, with 20 bases between them. The CDR3 length is 17 residues. As DNA, the CDR3 is TGTGCCAGCAGTTTGGGGCCCGGGCGCAAGTTTAACAATGAGCAGTTCTTC. The encoded protein is CASSLGPGRKFNNEQFF.

The gene calls are TRBV3-1 (or the pseudogene TRBV3-2) and TRBJ2-1, with 10 bases matching TRBD1. The ends lost 1 base at V and 7 bases at J; junction bases unmatched: 7. Germline-derived CDR1 and CDR2 are LGHDT and YNNKEL (reference sequence). The CDR3 length is 16 residues. Here the CDR3 reads CASSQVETGGLNEQFF. In nucleotides, the CDR3 is TGTGCCAGCAGCCAAGTTGAGACAGGGGGCTTAAATGAGCAGTTCTTC.

As DNA, the CDR3 is TGCGCCAGCAGCTTGGACCTAGCGGGGAGCACAGATACGCAGTATTTT. Amino acids: CASSLDLAGSTDTQYF. The V and J genes are TRBV5-1 and TRBJ2-3; 9 nucleotides line up with TRBD2. The CDR3 consists of 16 residues. V trimming: 0 bases; J trimming: 0 bases; junction bases outside the gene matches: 2. Germline V gene lookup returns CDR1 SGHRS and CDR2 YFSETQ.

V and J are TRBV5-6 and TRBJ1-1, with 7 bases lining up with TRBD1. The CDR3 runs to 15 residues. Germline CDR1 SGHDT, CDR2 YYEEEE. The trim removed 5 bases at V and 1 base at J, leaving 8 bases unmatched. The CDR3 bases are TGTGCCAGCAGGGAGTCAGGGACAGCGAACACTGAAGCTTTCTTT. This gives the protein CASRESGTANTEAFF.

V gene TRBV2 combines with J gene TRBJ1-5; TRBD1 might be the D (6 bases). CDR1 and CDR2 from the germline V gene are SNHLY and FYNNEI. The CDR3 totals 16 residues. V lost 1 base and J lost 6, with 16 bases in between. The CDR3 is CASSEGGNREGQPQHF. The CDR3 DNA is TGTGCCAGCAGTGAAGGGGGAAACAGGGAAGGTCAGCCCCAGCATTTT.

CDR3 nucleotide sequence: TGTGCCAGCAGCGTAGCAGGACAGGGGTTTGATTCGGGTGAAAAACTGTTTTTT. It yields the protein CASSVAGQGFDSGEKLFF. The J gene is TRBJ1-4, the V gene TRBV9; 9 nucleotides align to TRBD1. J was trimmed by 7 bases and V by 0 bases; bases with no gene match: 13. Germline assignment: CDR1 SGDLS and CDR2 YYNGEE. The length of the CDR3 is 18 residues.

The chain joins TRBV6-5 to TRBJ1-1; no definite D call. The CDR3 has 11 residues. Trimming removed 7 bases from V and 0 bases from J, with 3 bases in between. The germline V gene has CDR1 MNHEY and CDR2 SVGAGI. CDR3 loop: CASIVNTEAFF. The DNA of the CDR3 is TGTGCCAGCATCGTGAACACTGAAGCTTTCTTT.

This clone has a handful of counts. The rearrangement joins TRBV4-3 to TRBJ2-7; 9 bases fit TRBD1. The V gene's germline CDR1 is LGHNA and CDR2 YSLEER. The CDR3 is made up of 13 amino acids. The ends lost 2 bases at V and 5 bases at J; junction bases unmatched: 1. CDR3 DNA: TGCGCCAGCAGCCAATGGACAGGGGACGAGCAGTACTTC. Protein product: CASSQWTGDEQYF.

This chain connects TRBV19 to TRBJ1-5, with D possibly matching TRBD1 (6 bases). V shed 5 bases and J shed 1 base, with 12 bases lying between them. CDR1 and CDR2 (germline): LNHDA, SQIVND (reference sequence). The CDR3 sequence is 15 residues long. The CDR3: CASSRQVRSNQPQHF. The CDR3 DNA follows: TGTGCCAGTAGTCGACAGGTTCGGAGCAATCAGCCCCAGCATTTT.

The genes are TRBV12-3 or TRBV12-4 and TRBJ1-1; TRBD1 might be the D (5 bases). The ends were cut back, 7 bases at V and 13 bases at J, with 22 bases in the middle. The CDR3 runs to 13 residues. CDR3 in DNA: TGTGCCAGCAAGAAGACAGACCTGTTACTGGGTTTCTTT. This translates into CASKKTDLLLGFF.

The gene calls are TRBV5-8 and TRBJ1-1; weak D call: TRBD1 (5 bases). Trimming removed 2 bases at V and 11 bases at J, with 25 bases between. Germline V gene data show CDR1 as SGHTS and CDR2 as YDEGEE. This CDR3 is built from 16 residues. DNA of the CDR3: TGTGCCAGCAGCTTTCTCGGGGTTCAGCTTTCCGGGGGGGCTTTCTTT. It yields the protein CASSFLGVQLSGGAFF.

The count of this clone is one. The chain recombines TRBV7-3 with TRBJ2-5, with 9 bases matching TRBD2. Germline CDR1 is SGHTA and CDR2 is FQGTGA. V shed 5 bases, J shed 1 base, and the junction held 5 bases outside the gene matches. This CDR3 has 15 amino acids. The DNA of the CDR3 is TGTGCCAGCAGCCCCTCTAGCGGGGCCCAAGAGACCCAGTACTTC. Protein product: CASSPSSGAQETQYF.

This clone has a single count. CDR3 sequence: CASSLGDRRTETQYF. CDR3 sequence (DNA): TGTGCCAGCAGTTTGGGGGACAGGCGTACGGAGACCCAGTACTTC. The chain links TRBV27 to TRBJ2-5; 8 bases line up with TRBD1. This CDR3 contains 15 residues. With V trimmed by 3 bases and J by 5 bases, 8 bases remained unmatched. CDR1 is MNHEY, CDR2 SMNVEV, per germline (reference sequence).

This clone has only a few counts. This chain uses TRBV7-9 with TRBJ1-1, with a weak D call TRBD1 (5 bases). Germline V gene lookup returns CDR1 SEHNR and CDR2 FQNEAQ (reference sequence). The CDR3 totals 14 residues. The V gene lost 5 bases and the J gene lost 1 base, with 11 bases spanning the gap. CDR3 coding DNA: TGTGCCAGCAGCGAAATAAGGGGGAACACTGAAGCTTTCTTT. This sequence encodes CASSEIRGNTEAFF. The full variable domain, with the rest looked up from reference TRBV7-9 and TRBJ1-1, is DTGVSQNPRHKITKRGQNVTFRCDPISEHNRLYWYRQTLGQGPEFLTYFQNEAQLEKSRLLSDRFSAERPKGSFSTLEIQRTEQGDSAMYLCASSEIRGNTEAFFGQGTRLTVV.

This clone was recorded only once. The chain combines TRBV5-8 with TRBJ2-7; maybe TRBD1 (6 bases). The CDR3 contains 13 residues. Germline assignment: CDR1 SGHTS and CDR2 YDEGEE. Trimming shortened V by 3 bases and J by 6 bases, and 13 bases separated the two germline ends. The DNA of the CDR3 is TGTGCCAGCAGCTCCTTCGACAGGTCCGAGCAGTACTTC. Translating it yields CASSSFDRSEQYF.

The rearrangement uses TRBV10-3 and TRBJ2-5; 7 bases map to TRBD2. The J segment lost 5 bases and the V segment lost 4 bases, leaving 7 bases of the junction unmatched. CDR1 is ENHRY and CDR2 is SYGVKD in the germline V gene. This CDR3 contains 14 residues. In DNA form, the CDR3 reads TGTGCCATCAGTGTCTCCCCGGGGGGTGAGACCCAGTACTTC. Protein product: CAISVSPGGETQYF.

The V call is TRBV19, the J call TRBJ2-3, with a tentative D call TRBD2 (5 bases). The CDR3 is made up of 13 amino acids. V dropped 2 bases and J dropped 6 bases, with 9 bases sitting between them. Germline loops: CDR1 LNHDA, CDR2 SQIVND (reference sequence). The CDR3 DNA sequence: TGTGCCAGTAGTATAACTAGTCGGGATACGCAGTATTTT. Translation gives CASSITSRDTQYF. The full variable domain, its missing parts supplied by reference TRBV19 and TRBJ2-3, is DGGITQSPKYLFRKEGQNVTLSCEQNLNHDAMYWYRQDPGQGLRLIYYSQIVNDFQKGDIAEGYSVSREKKESFPLTVTSAQKNPTAFYLCASSITSRDTQYFGPGTRLTVL.

V usage is TRBV25-1 and J usage is TRBJ1-6; perhaps TRBD1 as D (6 bases). The ends were cut back, 6 bases at V and 6 bases at J, with 12 bases in the middle. The CDR3 consists of 14 residues. The germline V gene encodes CDR1 MGHDK and CDR2 SYGVNS. CDR3 region: CASRTSGVNSPLHF. The CDR3, as DNA: TGTGCCAGCAGGACTTCAGGGGTTAATTCACCCCTCCACTTT.

The gene calls are TRBV21-1 and TRBJ2-1; TRBD2 is taken as the D call from the table, unchecked against the DNA. TRBV21-1 is a pseudogene segment. CDR3 length equals 14 residues. The CDR3 protein is CASSKASGFNEQFF. CDR3 nucleotides: TGTGCCAGCAGCAAAGCTAGCGGGTTCAATGAGCAGTTCTTC.

This clone was seen only a few times. This chain joins TRBV27 and TRBJ1-2; 7 bases line up with TRBD1. Germline V CDR1 and CDR2: MNHEY, SMNVEV (reference sequence). CDR3 size: 15 residues. The V and J ends lost 5 bases and 0 bases, in that order; junction bases with no gene match: 6. The CDR3 nucleotides read TGTGCCAGCAGTCCACAGGGGTGGGCTAACTATGGCTACACCTTC. The encoded protein is CASSPQGWANYGYTF.

This clone was counted once. The gene calls are TRBV3-1 (or the pseudogene TRBV3-2) and TRBJ1-2; 7 bases are a match to TRBD1. The CDR3 sequence is 14 residues long. Germline V gene sequence: CDR1 LGHDT, CDR2 YNNKEL (reference sequence). Trimming at V came to 4 bases and at J to 3 bases, leaving 5 bases not matched to a gene. CDR3 amino acids: CASSPYRGDYGYTF. The DNA for the CDR3 is TGTGCCAGCAGCCCCTACAGGGGAGACTATGGCTACACCTTC.

This clone was seen once. V gene TRBV5-1 combines with J gene TRBJ2-7, with TRBD2 identical over 11 bases. The length of the CDR3 is 15 residues. Germline V gene data show CDR1 as SGHRS and CDR2 as YFSETQ. J lost 4 bases, V lost 1 base, and 4 bases had no gene match. The CDR3 sequence is CASSLTSGGPYEQYF. CDR3 sequence (DNA): TGCGCCAGCAGCTTGACTAGCGGGGGCCCTTACGAGCAGTACTTC.

This chain joins TRBV7-6 and TRBJ2-2, with TRBD2 matching over 13 bases. V gave up 5 bases and J gave up 4 bases; unmatched junction bases: 4. CDR1 and CDR2 (germline): SGHVS, FNYEAQ. This CDR3 contains 16 residues. CDR3 coding DNA: TGTGCCAGCAGCCTGCGGACTAGCGGGGGCACCGGGGAGCTGTTTTTT. Amino acids: CASSLRTSGGTGELFF.

V usage is TRBV7-9 and J usage is TRBJ2-3; TRBD2 aligns across 10 bases. Germline values: CDR1 SEHNR, CDR2 FQNEAQ (reference sequence). This CDR3 spans 18 amino acids. V dropped 4 bases and J dropped 0; count of bases not matched to a gene: 10. The CDR3 nucleotides are TGTGCCAGCAGCTCCTACTACGGACTAGCGGCTAGCACAGATACGCAGTATTTT. Its protein is CASSSYYGLAASTDTQYF.

The chain has TRBV6-5 and TRBJ1-2; D may be TRBD1 (5 bases). CDR3 length: 15 residues. V was pared by 6 bases and J by 0 bases, with 14 bases between. Germline loops: CDR1 MNHEY, CDR2 SVGAGI. The CDR3 sequence is CASSGDLGANYGYTF. The CDR3 nucleotides read TGTGCCAGCAGCGGCGACCTAGGGGCTAACTATGGCTACACCTTC.

This chain uses TRBV2 with TRBJ1-6; D is undetermined. CDR1 SNHLY and CDR2 FYNNEI come from the germline V gene. The CDR3 is 16 residues long. The V end lost 2 bases, the J end lost 5 bases, and 13 bases lay between the germline ends. The CDR3 here is CASSEFGWENNSPLHF. The CDR3 nucleotides are TGTGCCAGCAGTGAATTCGGTTGGGAGAATAATTCACCCCTCCACTTT.